This T cell receptor (beta chain) was observed in a study of Ad26.COV2.S vaccination and SARS-CoV-2 variants. Stated treatment: about 20 received Ad26.COV2.S at low or high dose, single or two shots; five or six received placebo; per-sample allocation not given. Samples were taken on day 63 after the first vaccine or placebo injection. Repertoires were generated with immunoSEQ multiplex PCR, while TCRdb's copy carries only in-frame clones and drops some. This sample has roughly 320,000 clones, with about nine tenths found just once. Remarks on this clone: The antigen is unknown.

Study-level results: Vaccine recipients surpassed placebo recipients in spike-specific TCR breadth.

The V and J ends lost 5 bases and 3 bases respectively, with 17 bases between them. Per the germline V gene, CDR1 is LGHDT and CDR2 is YNNKEL (reference sequence). The CDR3 totals 16 residues. Source: peripheral blood, taken in a trial of Ad26.COV2.S vaccine versus placebo. The sequence was collected from a person between 18 and 65 years old who received the Ad26.COV2.S COVID-19 vaccine or a placebo. The V call is TRBV3-1 (or the pseudogene TRBV3-2), the J call TRBJ1-3, with a possible D match to TRBD1 (6 bases). CDR3 loop: CASSNSTGNNGNTIYF. The CDR3 nucleotides are TGTGCCAGCAGCAACTCGACAGGAAACAATGGAAACACCATATATTTT.